This T cell receptor beta chain came from a study of blood T cell repertoires in COVID-19. Study overall: Acute and convalescent COVID-19 samples came from the United States, Italy and Spain. Nucleic acid was either cDNA or gDNA, and it came from T cells, B-cell-depleted T cells, or PBMCs.

As processed by the authors: Counts of nucleated cells, estimated from reference gene primer amplification, were obtained. Sequenced by immunoSEQ multiplex PCR; TCRdb stores in-frame clones only, minus some. From that table come the V and J calls and clone size; the DNA was used to work out D and trimming. The table lists some 130,000 clones, about four fifths of them singletons, with 9.5% to 15% in the top ten. V lost 5 bases, J lost 0 bases, and 5 bases stayed unmatched. CDR3 size: 15 residues. Germline assignment: CDR1 WSHSY and CDR2 SAAADI. The V gene is TRBV10-2, the J gene TRBJ2-3; 7 nucleotides align to TRBD1. This clonotype was sampled from a human donor in a cohort sampled during active COVID-19. The sequenced material came from peripheral blood. The CDR3: CASSPRTGSTDTQYF. DNA of the CDR3: TGCGCCAGCAGTCCACGGACAGGCAGCACAGATACGCAGTATTTT.